These 2 T cell receptor beta chains were sequenced from one sample in a study of blood T cell repertoires in COVID-19. The repertoire was sequenced with immunoSEQ multiplex PCR; TCRdb's copy has only in-frame clones and lacks some. The sample yields tens of thousands of clones, about 85% seen once. The sequencing sample was made of peripheral blood. Receptors were obtained from a man aged 60 to 75 with acute or convalescent COVID-19.

This clone appeared a few times. V is TRBV7-2 and J is TRBJ1-5; a weak D match, TRBD1 (5 bases). Germline V CDR1 and CDR2: SGHTA, FQGNSA. Deletions cut 5 bases from V and 7 bases from J, with 12 bases between. The CDR3 covers 13 residues. CDR3 residues: CASSEGGGQPQHF. The CDR3 DNA reads as TGTGCCAGCAGCGAGGGCGGGGGACAGCCCCAGCATTTT.

V gene TRBV27 combines with J gene TRBJ1-2; a possible D gene is TRBD1 (5 bases). The CDR3 spans 13 residues. The V end lost 7 bases, the J end lost 3 bases, and 12 bases lay between the germline ends. Germline V gives CDR1 MNHEY, CDR2 SMNVEV (reference sequence). The CDR3 is CASKRGWDYGYTF. The CDR3 DNA reads as TGTGCCAGCAAAAGGGGTTGGGACTATGGCTACACCTTC.